This T cell receptor (beta chain) came from a study of beta chain features in type 1 diabetes. Study results and caveats: Naive, central memory and Treg TCRB repertoires seemed to resemble each other more closely in patients than they did in healthy donors. Whether TCRB rearrangement is influenced by HLA type was left unresolved in this analysis. Moderate yet significant TCRB CDR3 shortening was seen in Type 1 diabetes patients in all four CD4+ subsets.

This clone was detected only a few times. What it binds is unknown. Germline V lookup: CDR1 SGHDT, CDR2 YYEEEE. V was shortened by 2 bases and J by 7 bases, with 6 bases between the two germline ends. The CDR3 sequence is 11 residues long. Expressed TCRB transcripts were sequenced after all isolated RNA was converted to cDNA. Produced via immunoSEQ multiplex PCR; TCRdb's table is partial and in-frame only. The repertoire holds 130,000 to 150,000 clones, 48% seen once, with over 0.4% in the top ten. This sequence originates from a man aged 18-30 years in good health. The sequenced sample was Tregs from blood. The V and J genes are TRBV5-6 and TRBJ1-1; D ambiguous. The CDR3 sequence: CASSFRFEAFF. CDR3 sequence (DNA): TGTGCCAGCAGCTTCAGGTTTGAAGCTTTCTTT.